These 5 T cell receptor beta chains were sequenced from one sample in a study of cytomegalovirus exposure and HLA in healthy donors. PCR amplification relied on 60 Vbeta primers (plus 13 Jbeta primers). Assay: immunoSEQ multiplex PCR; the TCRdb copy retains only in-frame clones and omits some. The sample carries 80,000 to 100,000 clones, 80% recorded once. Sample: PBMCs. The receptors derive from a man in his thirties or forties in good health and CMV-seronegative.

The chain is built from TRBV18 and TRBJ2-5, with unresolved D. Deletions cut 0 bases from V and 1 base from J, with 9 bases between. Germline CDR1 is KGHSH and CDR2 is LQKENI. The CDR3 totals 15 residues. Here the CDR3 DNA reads TGTGCCAGCTCACCACCGACACAAACCCAAGAGACCCAGTACTTC. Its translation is CASSPPTQTQETQYF.

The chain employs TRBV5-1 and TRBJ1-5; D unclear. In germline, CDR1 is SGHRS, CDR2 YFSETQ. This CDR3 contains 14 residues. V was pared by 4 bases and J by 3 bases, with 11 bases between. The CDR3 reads CASSKDGNNQPQHF. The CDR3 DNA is TGCGCCAGCAGCAAGGACGGGAACAATCAGCCCCAGCATTTT.

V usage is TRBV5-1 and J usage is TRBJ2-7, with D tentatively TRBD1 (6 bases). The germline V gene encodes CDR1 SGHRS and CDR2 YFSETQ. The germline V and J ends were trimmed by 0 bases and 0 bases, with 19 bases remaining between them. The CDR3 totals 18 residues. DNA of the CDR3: TGCGCCAGCAGCTTGGTGTTTGACCGGGACAAACACTCCTACGAGCAGTACTTC. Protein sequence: CASSLVFDRDKHSYEQYF.

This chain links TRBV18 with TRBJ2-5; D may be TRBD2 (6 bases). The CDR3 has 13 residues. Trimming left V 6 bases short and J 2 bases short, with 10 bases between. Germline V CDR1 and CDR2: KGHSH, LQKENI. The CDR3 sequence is CASSASDQETQYF. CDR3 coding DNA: TGTGCCAGCTCCGCTAGCGATCAAGAGACCCAGTACTTC.

DNA of the CDR3: TGTGCCAGCAGCTTGGGTCTGGTGGGGGGGCTAGGGACTGAAGCTTTCTTT. This encodes CASSLGLVGGLGTEAFF. J is TRBJ1-1 and V is TRBV5-4; D is perhaps TRBD1 (6 bases). V was trimmed by 0 bases and J by 5 bases, leaving 20 bases between them. CDR1 and CDR2 (germline): SGHNT, YYREEE (reference sequence). The CDR3 spans 17 residues.